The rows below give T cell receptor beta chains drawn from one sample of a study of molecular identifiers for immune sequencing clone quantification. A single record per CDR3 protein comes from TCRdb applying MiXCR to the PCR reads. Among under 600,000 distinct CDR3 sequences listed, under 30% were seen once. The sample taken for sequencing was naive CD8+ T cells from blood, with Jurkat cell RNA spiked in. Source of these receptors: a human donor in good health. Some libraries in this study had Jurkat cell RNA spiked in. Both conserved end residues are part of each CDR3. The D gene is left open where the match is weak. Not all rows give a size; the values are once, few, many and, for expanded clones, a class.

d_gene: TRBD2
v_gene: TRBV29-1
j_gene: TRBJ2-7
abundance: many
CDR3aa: CSVRGEPGLAGPTGQYF
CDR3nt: TGCAGCGTTCGGGGTGAACCGGGACTAGCGGGACCTACGGGGCAGTACTTC

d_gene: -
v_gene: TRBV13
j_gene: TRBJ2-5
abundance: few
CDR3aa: CASSLRVLDGGQETQYF
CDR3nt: TGTGCCAGCAGCTTACGGGTTTTGGACGGGGGACAAGAGACCCAGTACTTC

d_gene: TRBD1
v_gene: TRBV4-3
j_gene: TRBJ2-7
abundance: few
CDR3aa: CASSQDPGTGAYEQYF
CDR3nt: TGCGCCAGCAGCCAAGATCCGGGGACAGGGGCCTACGAGCAGTACTTC

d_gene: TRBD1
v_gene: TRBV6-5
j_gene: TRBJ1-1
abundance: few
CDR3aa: CASSYSWTGHGLNTEAFF
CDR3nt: TGTGCCAGCAGTTACTCCTGGACAGGGCACGGTTTGAACACTGAAGCTTTCTTT

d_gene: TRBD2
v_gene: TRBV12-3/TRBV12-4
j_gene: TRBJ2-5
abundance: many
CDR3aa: CASSPTSGIETQYF
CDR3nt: TGTGCCAGCAGCCCGACTAGCGGGATTGAGACCCAGTACTTC

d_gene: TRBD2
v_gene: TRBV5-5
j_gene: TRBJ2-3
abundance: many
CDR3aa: CASSFLFTSGDTDTQYF
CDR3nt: TGTGCCAGCAGCTTTCTTTTCACTAGCGGAGACACAGATACGCAGTATTTT

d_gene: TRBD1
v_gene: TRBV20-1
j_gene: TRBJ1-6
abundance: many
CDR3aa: CSAAGQGASYSPLHF
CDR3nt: TGCAGTGCTGCAGGACAGGGGGCATCTTATTCACCCCTCCACTTT

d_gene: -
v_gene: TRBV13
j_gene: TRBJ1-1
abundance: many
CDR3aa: CASSLGGQGNTEAFF
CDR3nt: TGTGCCAGCAGCTTAGGGGGACAAGGAAACACTGAAGCTTTCTTT

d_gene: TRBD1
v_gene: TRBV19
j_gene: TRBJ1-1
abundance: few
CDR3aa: CASTRQGEAFF
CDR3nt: TGTGCCAGTACCCGACAGGGAGAAGCTTTCTTT

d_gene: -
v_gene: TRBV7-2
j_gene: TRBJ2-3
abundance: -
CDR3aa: CASSLVQKPGLTDTQYF
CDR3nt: TGTGCCAGCAGCTTAGTTCAAAAACCCGGGCTCACAGATACGCAGTATTTT

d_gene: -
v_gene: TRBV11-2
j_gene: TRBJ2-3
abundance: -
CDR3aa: CASSLVGADTDTQYF
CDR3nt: TGTGCCAGCAGCTTAGTAGGGGCGGACACAGATACGCAGTATTTT

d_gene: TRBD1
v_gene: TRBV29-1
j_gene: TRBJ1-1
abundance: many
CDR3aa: CSVAKGQGSHTEAFF
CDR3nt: TGCAGCGTTGCGAAGGGACAGGGGTCACACACTGAAGCTTTCTTT

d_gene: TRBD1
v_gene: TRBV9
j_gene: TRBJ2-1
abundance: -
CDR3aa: CASSGRDRRDNEQFF
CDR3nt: TGTGCCAGCAGCGGCCGGGACAGGCGAGACAATGAGCAGTTCTTC

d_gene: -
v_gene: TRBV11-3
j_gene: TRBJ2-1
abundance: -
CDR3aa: CASSNQLGTGLNEQFF
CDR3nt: TGTGCCAGCAGCAATCAGTTAGGGACTGGCCTCAATGAGCAGTTCTTC

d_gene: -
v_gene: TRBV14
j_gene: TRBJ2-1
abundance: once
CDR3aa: CACKTGRSEQFF
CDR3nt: TGTGCCTGCAAGACAGGGAGGAGTGAGCAGTTCTTC

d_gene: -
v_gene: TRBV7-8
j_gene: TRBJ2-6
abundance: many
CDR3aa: CASSLHPSSGANVLTF
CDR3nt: TGTGCCAGCAGCTTACACCCGAGCTCTGGGGCCAACGTCCTGACTTTC

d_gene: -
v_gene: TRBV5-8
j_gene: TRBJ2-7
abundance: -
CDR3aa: CASSLRAALGPEQYF
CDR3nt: TGTGCCAGCAGCTTGCGGGCGGCTTTGGGTCCCGAGCAGTACTTC

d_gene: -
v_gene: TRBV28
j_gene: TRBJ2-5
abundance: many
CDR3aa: CASTKLLGRTQETQYF
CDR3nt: TGTGCCAGCACAAAACTACTTGGACGGACACAAGAGACCCAGTACTTC

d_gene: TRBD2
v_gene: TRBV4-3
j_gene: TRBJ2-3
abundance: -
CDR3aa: CASSQGASGAYPDTQYF
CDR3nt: TGCGCCAGCAGCCAAGGTGCGAGCGGGGCGTACCCAGATACGCAGTATTTT

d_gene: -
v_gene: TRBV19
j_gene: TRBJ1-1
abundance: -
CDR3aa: CASSIDGTEAFF
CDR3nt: TGTGCCAGTAGTATCGATGGGACTGAAGCTTTCTTT

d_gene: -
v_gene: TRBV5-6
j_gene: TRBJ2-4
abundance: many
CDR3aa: CASSLSPPASQDIQYF
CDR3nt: TGTGCCAGCAGCTTGTCCCCCCCGGCTAGCCAAGACATTCAGTACTTC

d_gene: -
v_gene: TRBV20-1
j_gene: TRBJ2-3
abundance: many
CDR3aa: CSARGETDTQYF
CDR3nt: TGCAGTGCTAGAGGAGAGACAGATACGCAGTATTTT

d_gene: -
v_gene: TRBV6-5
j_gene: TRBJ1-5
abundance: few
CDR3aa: CASSRALLDPQHF
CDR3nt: TGTGCCAGCAGTCGCGCTCTGTTGGACCCCCAGCATTTT

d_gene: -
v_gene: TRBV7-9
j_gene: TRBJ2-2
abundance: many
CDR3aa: CASSLADTGELFF
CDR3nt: TGTGCCAGCAGCTTAGCGGACACCGGGGAGCTGTTTTTT

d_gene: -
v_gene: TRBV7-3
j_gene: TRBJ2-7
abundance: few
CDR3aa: CASSPTGPTDYEQYF
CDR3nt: TGTGCCAGCAGCCCTACGGGACCCACGGACTACGAGCAGTACTTC

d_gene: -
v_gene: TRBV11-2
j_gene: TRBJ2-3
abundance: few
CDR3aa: CASSLGGLSDTQYF
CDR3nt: TGTGCCAGCAGCTTAGGAGGGCTTTCAGATACGCAGTATTTT

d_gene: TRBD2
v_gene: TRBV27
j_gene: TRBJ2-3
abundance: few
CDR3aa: CASSLVASGGTDTQYF
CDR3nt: TGTGCCAGCAGTTTAGTCGCTAGCGGGGGCACAGATACGCAGTATTTT

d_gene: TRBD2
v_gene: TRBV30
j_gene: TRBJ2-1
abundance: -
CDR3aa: CAWSSPGLADNEQFF
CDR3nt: TGTGCCTGGAGTTCGCCGGGACTAGCCGACAATGAGCAGTTCTTC

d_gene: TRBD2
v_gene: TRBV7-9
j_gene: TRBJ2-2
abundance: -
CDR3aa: CASSPLAGANGELFF
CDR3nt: TGTGCCAGCAGCCCATTGGCGGGAGCAAACGGGGAGCTGTTTTTT

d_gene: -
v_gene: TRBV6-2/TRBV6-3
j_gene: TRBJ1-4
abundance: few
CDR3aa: CASSYLDGGGNEKLFF
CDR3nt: TGTGCCAGCAGTTACCTCGACGGCGGAGGAAATGAAAAACTGTTTTTT

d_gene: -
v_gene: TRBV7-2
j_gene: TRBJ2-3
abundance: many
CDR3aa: CASSSPVGIKDTQYF
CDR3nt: TGTGCCAGCAGCTCCCCAGTGGGAATCAAAGATACGCAGTATTTT

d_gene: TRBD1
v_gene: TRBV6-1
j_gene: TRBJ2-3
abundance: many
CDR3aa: CASSTHRDRSTDTQYF
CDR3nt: TGTGCCAGCAGTACCCACCGGGACAGAAGCACAGATACGCAGTATTTT

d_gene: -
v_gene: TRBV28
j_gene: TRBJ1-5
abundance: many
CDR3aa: CASSLSRQGYQPQHF
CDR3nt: TGTGCCAGCAGTTTATCTAGGCAGGGGTATCAGCCCCAGCATTTT

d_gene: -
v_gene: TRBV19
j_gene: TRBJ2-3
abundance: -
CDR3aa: CASTHGGGRTDTQYF
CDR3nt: TGTGCCAGTACCCATGGGGGGGGCCGGACAGATACGCAGTATTTT

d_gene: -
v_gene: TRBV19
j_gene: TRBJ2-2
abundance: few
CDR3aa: CASSTGTAGTGELFF
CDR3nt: TGTGCCAGTAGTACTGGGACGGCGGGCACCGGGGAGCTGTTTTTT

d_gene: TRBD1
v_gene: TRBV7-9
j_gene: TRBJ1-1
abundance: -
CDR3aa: CASSRGTGIAEAFF
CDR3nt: TGTGCCAGCAGCCGAGGGACAGGGATAGCTGAAGCTTTCTTT

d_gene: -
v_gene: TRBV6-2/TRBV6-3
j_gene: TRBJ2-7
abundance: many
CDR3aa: CASSSSVLSYEQYF
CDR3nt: -

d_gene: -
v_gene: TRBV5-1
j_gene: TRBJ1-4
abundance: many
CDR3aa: CASSLSRGENEKLFF
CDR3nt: TGCGCCAGCAGCTTGTCAAGGGGCGAAAATGAAAAACTGTTTTTT

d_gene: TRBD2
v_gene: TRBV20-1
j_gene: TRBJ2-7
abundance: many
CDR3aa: CSAREPGLAAPSYEQYF
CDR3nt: TGCAGTGCTAGAGAGCCGGGACTAGCGGCTCCCTCCTACGAGCAGTACTTC

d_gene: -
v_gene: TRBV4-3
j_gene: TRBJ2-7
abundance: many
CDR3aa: CASSQVRDREQYF
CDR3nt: TGCGCCAGCAGCCAAGTCCGGGACCGAGAGCAGTACTTC

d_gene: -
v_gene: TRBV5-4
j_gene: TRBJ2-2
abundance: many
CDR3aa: CASSPPNGELFF
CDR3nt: TGTGCCAGCAGCCCTCCGAACGGGGAGCTGTTTTTT

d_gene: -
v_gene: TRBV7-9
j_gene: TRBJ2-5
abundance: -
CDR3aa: CASSLALSDQETQYF
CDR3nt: TGTGCCAGCAGCTTAGCGCTGTCAGACCAAGAGACCCAGTACTTC

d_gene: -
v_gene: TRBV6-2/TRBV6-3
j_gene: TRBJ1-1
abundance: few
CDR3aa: CASSYGRLEAFF
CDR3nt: TGTGCCAGCAGTTATGGGCGGCTTGAAGCTTTCTTT